This TCR beta chain derives from a study of T cell responses to AZD1222 COVID-19 vaccine. Trimming took off 5 bases at V and 4 bases at J, with 9 bases between the two ends. Germline V CDR1 and CDR2: SNHLY, FYNNEI. CDR3 size: 12 residues. The table came from immunoSEQ multiplex PCR; TCRdb's copy has only in-frame clones and leaves some out. The data contain roughly 87,000 clones, 88% of them singletons. The gene calls are TRBV2 and TRBJ2-7, with D unresolved. Sequences were derived from peripheral blood, sampled 28 days after the second AZD1222 dose. The TCR originated in an adult who received the AZD1222 COVID-19 vaccine. The CDR3 loop is CASSFQYYEQYF. In nucleotides, the CDR3 is TGTGCCAGCAGTTTCCAGTATTACGAGCAGTACTTC.